The next 26 T cell receptor beta chains were all read from a single sample in a study of blood T cell repertoires in COVID-19. Sequencing used immunoSEQ multiplex PCR; TCRdb keeps in-frame clones, though not all of them. Here the sample spans hundreds of thousands of clones, nearly 90% being singletons. Sequenced input: PBMCs or T cells enriched from blood (not recorded which). The receptors were sampled from a young woman who had been exposed to COVID-19.

The chain has TRBV20-1 and TRBJ2-1; 7 bases agree with TRBD2. J lost 1 base, V lost 3 bases, and 3 bases had no gene match. Germline V lookup: CDR1 DFQATT, CDR2 SNEGSKA (reference sequence). This CDR3 comprises 14 residues. CDR3 DNA sequence: TGCAGTGCTAGTCCGCGGGGGTCCTACAATGAGCAGTTCTTC. It specifies CSASPRGSYNEQFF.

V and J are TRBV28 and TRBJ2-5; D call uncertain. In germline, CDR1 is MDHEN, CDR2 SYDVKM. Trimming took 8 bases from V and 6 from J, leaving 16 bases between them. This CDR3 contains 13 residues. The CDR3 reads CASGFGMTQTQYF. The DNA for the CDR3 is TGTGCCAGCGGATTCGGCATGACTCAGACCCAGTACTTC.

This sequence joins TRBV28 and TRBJ2-7; TRBD2 is a possible D gene (5 bases). The CDR3 extends over 15 amino acids. From germline, CDR1 is MDHEN and CDR2 SYDVKM. The V gene lost 3 bases and the J gene lost 2 bases, with 14 bases spanning the gap. The CDR3 nucleotides are TGTGCCAGCAGTTTTACGGGGAAGGGAACCTACGAGCAGTACTTC. It translates to CASSFTGKGTYEQYF.

V gene TRBV21-1 combines with J gene TRBJ1-6; no check of the table's D call, TRBD1, against the DNA was made. TRBV21-1 is a pseudogene locus. This CDR3 comprises 22 residues. Here the CDR3 reads CASSRRTDLTGLTYSYNSPLHF. The CDR3, as DNA: TGTGCCAGCAGCAGACGAACAGACTTGACAGGTCTTACCTACTCCTATAATTCACCCCTCCACTTT.

The chain joins TRBV5-6 to TRBJ2-7; TRBD1 is a possible D gene (5 bases). V was clipped by 5 bases and J by 0 bases, with 12 bases between them. CDR1 and CDR2 (germline): SGHDT, YYEEEE. The CDR3 has 14 amino acids. Here the CDR3 reads CASSTGMSSYEQYF. In DNA form, the CDR3 reads TGTGCCAGCAGTACAGGCATGAGCTCCTACGAGCAGTACTTC.

The chain couples TRBV7-9 to TRBJ2-5; no firm D call. The CDR3 spans 11 residues. Germline CDR1 is SEHNR and CDR2 is FQNEAQ (reference sequence). V was shortened by 3 bases and J by 3 bases, with 2 bases between the two germline ends. The CDR3 DNA reads as TGTGCCAGCAGCTTTAAAGAGACCCAGTACTTC. It translates to CASSFKETQYF.

This chain uses TRBV6-5 with TRBJ1-4; the match to TRBD1 covers 10 bases. With V trimmed by 4 bases and J by 8 bases, 7 bases remained unmatched. The CDR3 is 15 residues long. Germline V gene sequence: CDR1 MNHEY, CDR2 SVGAGI. CDR3 sequence reads: CASSSDRGRTEKLFF. The CDR3, as DNA: TGTGCCAGCAGTTCCGACAGGGGGCGCACGGAAAAACTGTTTTTT.

V usage is TRBV3-1 (or the pseudogene TRBV3-2) and J usage is TRBJ2-1, with 8 nucleotides matching TRBD2. The CDR3 is 12 residues long. Germline V gene lookup returns CDR1 LGHDT and CDR2 YNNKEL (reference sequence). Trimming took 4 bases from V and 9 from J; bases not matched to a gene: 2. CDR3 coding DNA: TGTGCCAGCAGCCTAAGCGGGGGTGAGCAGTTCTTC. Translation: CASSLSGGEQFF.

The count of this clone is one. The genes are TRBV18 and TRBJ1-1; possibly TRBD1 for D (6 bases). V shed 4 bases and J shed 8 bases, with 17 bases lying between them. The germline V gene has CDR1 KGHSH and CDR2 LQKENI. This CDR3 has 14 residues. CDR3 sequence: CASSHNPGQPEAFF. In nucleotides, the CDR3 is TGTGCCAGCTCACACAATCCGGGACAACCGGAAGCTTTCTTT.

The chain employs TRBV7-2 and TRBJ1-2; D perhaps matches TRBD1 (6 bases). Germline CDR1 and CDR2: SGHTA and FQGNSA. V was trimmed by 6 bases and J by 4 bases, leaving 21 bases between them. The CDR3 contains 16 residues. CDR3 loop: CASSPTAQQGRYGYTF. CDR3 coding DNA: TGTGCCAGCAGTCCCACTGCCCAACAGGGACGCTATGGCTACACCTTC.

The V and J genes are TRBV12-3 or TRBV12-4 and TRBJ1-4; no definite D call. The CDR3 length is 11 residues. Trimming cost V 3 bases and J 8 bases, with 4 bases left between them. The CDR3 DNA is TGTGCCAGCAGTTTGGGCGAAAAACTGTTTTTT. The encoded protein is CASSLGEKLFF.

The chain uses TRBV6-1 and TRBJ1-5; D unclear. Germline loops: CDR1 MNHNS, CDR2 SASEGT. CDR3 size: 13 residues. Trimming took off 3 bases at V and 1 base at J, with 4 bases between the two ends. This CDR3 is CASSDASNQPQHF. The CDR3 coding sequence is TGTGCCAGCAGTGATGCGAGCAATCAGCCCCAGCATTTT.

This chain uses TRBV2 with TRBJ1-6; 10 bases align to TRBD1. Germline CDR1 and CDR2: SNHLY and FYNNEI. The trim removed 9 bases at V and 8 bases at J, leaving 7 bases unmatched. This CDR3 has 14 amino acids. The CDR3 DNA reads TGTGCCAGGACAGACAGGGGGCAGGATTCACCCCTCCACTTT. Translating it yields CARTDRGQDSPLHF.

CDR3 DNA: TGTGCCAGCAGTCGTACCGGGACAGGGATCGCTGAAGCTTTCTTT. This translates into CASSRTGTGIAEAFF. The chain is built from TRBV7-2 and TRBJ1-1; 9 bases agree with TRBD1. The germline V gene encodes CDR1 SGHTA and CDR2 FQGNSA. CDR3 length: 15 amino acids. The trim removed 6 bases at V and 6 bases at J, leaving 11 bases unmatched.

The genes are TRBV30 and TRBJ1-5; TRBD1 is a possible D gene (6 bases). The length of the CDR3 is 13 residues. Germline V gene sequence: CDR1 GTSNPN, CDR2 SVGIG (reference sequence). The V end was cut by 5 bases, the J end by 3 bases, with 11 bases between. The DNA for the CDR3 is TGTGCCTGGGGCCAGGGGCCCAATCAGCCCCAGCATTTT. Translation gives CAWGQGPNQPQHF.

This chain links TRBV7-2 with TRBJ2-3, with 9 bases matching TRBD2. The CDR3 loop spans 17 amino acids. Germline V CDR1 and CDR2: SGHTA, FQGNSA. The V segment lost 0 bases and the J segment 5 bases; nucleotides outside the gene matches: 9. The CDR3 nucleotides read TGTGCCAGCAGCTTAGCGGGACTAGCCCGAGGGGGAGATACGCAGTATTTT. This sequence encodes CASSLAGLARGGDTQYF.

The gene calls are TRBV19 and TRBJ2-5, with D possibly matching TRBD1 (6 bases). The CDR3 is 13 residues long. Germline CDR1 reads LNHDA; CDR2 reads SQIVND (reference sequence). Trimming took off 4 bases at V and 3 bases at J, with 9 bases between the two ends. The CDR3 loop reads CASSTTGKETQYF. In nucleotides, the CDR3 is TGTGCCAGTAGTACGACAGGAAAAGAGACCCAGTACTTC.

The chain joins TRBV4-1 to TRBJ1-1, with TRBD1 matching over 8 bases. The CDR3 runs 14 residues. CDR1 MGHRA and CDR2 YSYEKL come from the germline V gene. With 4 bases clipped from V and 3 bases from J, the junction kept 4 bases outside the gene matches. This CDR3 is CASSLADRDTEAFF. The CDR3 region has the DNA TGCGCCAGCAGCCTCGCGGACAGGGACACTGAAGCTTTCTTT.

V and J are TRBV19 and TRBJ1-5; unclear D gene. Looked up from germline, CDR1 is LNHDA and CDR2 is SQIVND (reference sequence). Deletions cut 3 bases from V and 0 bases from J, with 12 bases between. The CDR3 totals 16 residues. The CDR3 nucleotides read TGTGCCAGTAGTATCTTCCAGGTTGGTAGCAATCAGCCCCAGCATTTT. Its translation is CASSIFQVGSNQPQHF. Looking up the rest from reference TRBV19 and TRBJ1-5 gives the full variable domain: DGGITQSPKYLFRKEGQNVTLSCEQNLNHDAMYWYRQDPGQGLRLIYYSQIVNDFQKGDIAEGYSVSREKKESFPLTVTSAQKNPTAFYLCASSIFQVGSNQPQHFGDGTRLSIL.

The chain joins TRBV14 to TRBJ1-1; 8 bases map to TRBD1. Germline V gives CDR1 SGHDN, CDR2 FVKESK. After removal of 4 bases from V and 6 bases from J, the junction contained 13 bases not matched to a gene. The CDR3 runs to 16 residues. The chain's CDR3 is CASSRGPSDRASEAFF. The DNA for the CDR3 is TGTGCCAGCAGCCGAGGCCCGTCGGACAGGGCATCTGAAGCTTTCTTT.

The chain uses TRBV7-6 and TRBJ2-7, with TRBD1 matching over 7 bases. V was pared by 4 bases and J by 0 bases, with 3 bases of the junction left unmatched. Germline V gene sequence: CDR1 SGHVS, CDR2 FNYEAQ. There are 14 residues in the CDR3. The CDR3 nucleotides are TGTGCCAGCAGCTCGGACAGGAGCTCCTACGAGCAGTACTTC. Translated: CASSSDRSSYEQYF. The whole variable domain, filled in from reference TRBV7-6 and TRBJ2-7, reads GAGVSQSPRYKVTKRGQDVALRCDPISGHVSLYWYRQALGQGPEFLTYFNYEAQQDKSGLPNDRFSAERPEGSISTLTIQRTEQRDSAMYRCASSSDRSSYEQYFGPGTRLTVT.

The chain carries TRBV15 and TRBJ2-1; 9 bases map to TRBD1. The ends lost 1 base at V and 7 bases at J; junction bases unmatched: 8. Germline-derived CDR1 and CDR2 are LNHNV and YYDKDF (reference sequence). The CDR3 loop spans 16 amino acids. CDR3 sequence (DNA): TGTGCCACCAGCAGAGTACGGGGACAGGGCGGGAATGAGCAGTTCTTC. Encoded protein: CATSRVRGQGGNEQFF.

The chain is built from TRBV2 and TRBJ1-1, with D hard to call. Trimming stripped 0 bases from V and 0 bases from J, with 8 bases between. The CDR3 has 15 amino acids. The germline V gene has CDR1 SNHLY and CDR2 FYNNEI. The CDR3, as DNA: TGTGCCAGCAGTGAAGCGCGCGGCATGAACACTGAAGCTTTCTTT. Its protein product is CASSEARGMNTEAFF.

As for this clone: Other nucleotide sequences in the sample specify the same CDR3. The rearrangement uses TRBV5-1 and TRBJ1-1; D is perhaps TRBD1 (5 bases). The CDR3 extends over 12 amino acids. Germline V gene data show CDR1 as SGHRS and CDR2 as YFSETQ. V was shortened by 2 bases and J by 4 bases, with 6 bases between the two germline ends. CDR3 protein: CASSFGGTEAFF. CDR3 bases: TGCGCCAGCAGCTTCGGGGGCACTGAAGCTTTCTTT.

The CDR3: CASSLDGGTYNEQFF. Here the CDR3 DNA reads TGTGCCAGCAGCTTAGATGGGGGGACCTACAATGAGCAGTTCTTC. This chain joins TRBV7-9 and TRBJ2-1; D may be TRBD2 (6 bases). V was trimmed by 1 base and J by 2 bases, leaving 9 bases between them. CDR1 and CDR2 from the germline V gene are SEHNR and FQNEAQ (reference sequence). The CDR3 spans 15 residues.

The chain has TRBV5-4 and TRBJ1-2; D unclear. Germline V CDR1 and CDR2: SGHNT, YYREEE (reference sequence). Deletions cut 0 bases from V and 0 bases from J, with 6 bases between. This CDR3 region has 14 residues. The CDR3 sequence is CASSLGHTNYGYTF. The DNA of the CDR3 is TGTGCCAGCAGCTTGGGACACACTAACTATGGCTACACCTTC.